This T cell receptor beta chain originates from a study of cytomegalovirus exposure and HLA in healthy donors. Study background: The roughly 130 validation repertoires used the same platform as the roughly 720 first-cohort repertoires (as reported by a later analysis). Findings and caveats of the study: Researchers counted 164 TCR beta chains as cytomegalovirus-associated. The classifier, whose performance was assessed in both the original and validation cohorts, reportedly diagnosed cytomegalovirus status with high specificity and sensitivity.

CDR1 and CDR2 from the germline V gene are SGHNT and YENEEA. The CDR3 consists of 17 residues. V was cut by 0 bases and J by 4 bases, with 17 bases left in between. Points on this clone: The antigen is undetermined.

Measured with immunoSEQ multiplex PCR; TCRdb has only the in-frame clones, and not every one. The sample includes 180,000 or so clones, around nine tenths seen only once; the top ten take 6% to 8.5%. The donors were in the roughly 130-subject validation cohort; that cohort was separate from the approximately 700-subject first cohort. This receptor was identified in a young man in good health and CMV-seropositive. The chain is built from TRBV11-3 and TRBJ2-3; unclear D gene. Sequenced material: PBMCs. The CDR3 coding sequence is TGTGCCAGCAGCTTAGATTCGAGTATTTTCGGATCAGATACGCAGTATTTT. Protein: CASSLDSSIFGSDTQYF.